The 23 T cell receptor beta chains below were found in one sample sequenced in a study of Ad26.COV2.S vaccination and SARS-CoV-2 variants. Profiling relied on immunoSEQ multiplex PCR, and the TCRdb table lists in-frame clones only, not all of them. The sample includes some 340,000 clones, just under 85% seen only once; the top ten take approximately 2.2%. Treatment of the sample: about 20 received Ad26.COV2.S at low or high dose, single or two shots; roughly 5 received placebo; per-sample allocation not given. After the first vaccine or placebo injection, samples were drawn on day 63. The sequencing used peripheral blood, collected in a trial of Ad26.COV2.S vaccine versus placebo. These receptors were taken from a person aged 18-60 years who received the Ad26.COV2.S COVID-19 vaccine or a placebo.

This clone was detected many times. The genes are TRBV6-5 and TRBJ1-1; TRBD1 matches at 8 bases. The CDR3 extends over 15 amino acids. J gave up 8 bases and V 0 bases, and 8 bases lay outside the gene matches. Germline V lookup: CDR1 MNHEY, CDR2 SVGAGI. CDR3 in amino acids: CASSYSGQGLLEAFF. Written as DNA, the CDR3 is TGTGCCAGCAGTTACTCAGGACAGGGTCTACTCGAAGCTTTCTTT.

V and J are TRBV20-1 and TRBJ1-2; no clear D. V dropped 5 bases and J dropped 4 bases, with 8 bases sitting between them. Germline CDR1 reads DFQATT; CDR2 reads SNEGSKA (reference sequence). The CDR3 loop spans 11 amino acids. The CDR3 coding sequence is TGCAGTGCTCAGAATCCCTATGGCTACACCTTC. Amino acid sequence: CSAQNPYGYTF.

The CDR3 sequence is CASSLAGAAQETQYF. For the CDR3, the DNA is TGTGCCAGCAGCCTCGCGGGGGCAGCTCAAGAGACCCAGTACTTC. V and J are TRBV3-1 (or the pseudogene TRBV3-2) and TRBJ2-5, with D perhaps matching TRBD2 (7 bases). The CDR3 length is 15 residues. The ends were cut back, 4 bases at V and 2 bases at J, with 14 bases in the middle. Germline loops: CDR1 LGHDT, CDR2 YNNKEL (reference sequence).

The chain links TRBV3-1 (or the pseudogene TRBV3-2) to TRBJ2-1; TRBD2 matches at 10 bases. CDR1 LGHDT and CDR2 YNNKEL come from the germline V gene (reference sequence). This CDR3 is built from 16 residues. The V gene end was trimmed by 1 base and the J gene end by 6 bases; junction bases not matched to a gene: 6. In DNA, the CDR3 is TGTGCCAGCAGCCAAGCGGAGCGGGGGGGCCTCAATGAGCAGTTCTTC. It encodes CASSQAERGGLNEQFF.

This clone was observed once. The gene calls are TRBV10-2 and TRBJ1-2; TRBD1 is a possible D gene (5 bases). Trimming removed 8 bases from V and 3 bases from J, with 10 bases in between. CDR1 WSHSY and CDR2 SAAADI come from the germline V gene. The CDR3 runs to 12 residues. For the CDR3, the DNA is TGCGCCAGCCGTTGGGACGACTATGGCTACACCTTC. It codes for CASRWDDYGYTF.

The chain couples TRBV20-1 to TRBJ2-1; no firm D call. Germline V gene lookup returns CDR1 DFQATT and CDR2 SNEGSKA (reference sequence). The CDR3 is made up of 11 amino acids. Trimming removed 1 base from V and 9 bases from J, with 7 bases in between. DNA of the CDR3: TGCAGTGCTAGAGTACGGCGTGAGCAGTTCTTC. Protein sequence: CSARVRREQFF.

The V call is TRBV5-1, the J call TRBJ1-1; no clear D. This CDR3 contains 15 residues. V was trimmed by 3 bases and J by 0 bases, leaving 12 bases between them. From germline, CDR1 is SGHRS and CDR2 YFSETQ. Written as DNA, the CDR3 is TGCGCCAGCAGCTCCAGTTCAAGTATGAACACTGAAGCTTTCTTT. It specifies CASSSSSSMNTEAFF.

This chain connects TRBV4-1 to TRBJ1-2; possible D gene TRBD1, 5 bases. Trimming took off 3 bases at V and 5 bases at J, with 16 bases between the two ends. CDR1 and CDR2 (germline): MGHRA, YSYEKL. CDR3 length: 15 amino acids. Here the CDR3 reads CASSQGEGPYYGYTF. The DNA for the CDR3 is TGCGCCAGCAGCCAGGGGGAAGGGCCCTATTATGGCTACACCTTC.

This clone was seen only a few times. The chain is built from TRBV15 and TRBJ1-4; 12 bases agree with TRBD1. The V gene end was trimmed by 3 bases and the J gene end by 7 bases; junction bases not matched to a gene: 0. The germline CDR1 and CDR2 sequences are LNHNV and YYDKDF (reference sequence). The CDR3 has 14 amino acids. The CDR3 loop is CATSRGQGAEKLFF. The CDR3 region has the DNA TGTGCCACCAGCAGGGGACAGGGGGCTGAAAAACTGTTTTTT.

This chain links TRBV11-1 with TRBJ2-5; D not resolved. The CDR3 extends over 13 amino acids. Trimming pared 5 bases from V and 5 bases from J, leaving 12 bases between. CDR1 is SGHAT, CDR2 FQDESV, per germline (reference sequence). The CDR3: CASSVRAYETQYF. In DNA form, the CDR3 reads TGTGCCAGCAGCGTCCGGGCCTACGAGACCCAGTACTTC.

Worth noting for this clone: The same CDR3 arises from other DNA sequences in this sample as well. The chain has TRBV14 and TRBJ1-1; D unresolved. CDR3 length: 13 amino acids. With 0 bases removed from V and 1 base from J, the gap between germline ends came to 3 bases. Looked up from germline, CDR1 is SGHDN and CDR2 is FVKESK. The DNA of the CDR3 is TGTGCCAGCAGCCAAGAACGGAACACTGAAGCTTTCTTT. This codes for CASSQERNTEAFF. The full variable domain, in which reference TRBV14 and TRBJ1-1 provide the parts outside the CDR3, is EAGVTQFPSHSVIEKGQTVTLRCDPISGHDNLYWYRRVMGKEIKFLLHFVKESKQDESGMPNNRFLAERTGGTYSTLKVQPAELEDSGVYFCASSQERNTEAFFGQGTRLTVV.

The chain links TRBV4-2 to TRBJ1-1, with D perhaps matching TRBD1 (5 bases). The V and J ends lost 4 bases and 1 base respectively, with 19 bases between them. Germline loops: CDR1 LGHNA, CDR2 YNFKEQ. The CDR3 length is 17 residues. CDR3 bases: TGTGCCAGCAGCCGGGTCTCCAGGTTGGACAAGAACACTGAAGCTTTCTTT. Translation gives CASSRVSRLDKNTEAFF.

The V and J genes are TRBV6-5 and TRBJ1-3, with D possibly being TRBD1 (5 bases). Germline CDR1 reads MNHEY; CDR2 reads SVGAGI. The CDR3 is made up of 15 amino acids. Trimming pared 6 bases from V and 0 bases from J, leaving 12 bases between. The chain's CDR3 is CASSYGGGSGNTIYF. As DNA, the CDR3 is TGTGCCAGCAGCTATGGGGGGGGCTCTGGAAACACCATATATTTT.

V and J are TRBV19 and TRBJ2-1; 8 bases map to TRBD1. Germline V gives CDR1 LNHDA, CDR2 SQIVND (reference sequence). This CDR3 contains 13 residues. With V trimmed by 6 bases and J by 8 bases, 6 bases remained unmatched. The CDR3 DNA sequence: TGTGCCAGTAGCGAGGACAGGGTAGATGAGCAGTTCTTC. It codes for CASSEDRVDEQFF.

This chain uses TRBV7-3 with TRBJ2-2; 9 bases are shared with TRBD1. The germline CDR1 and CDR2 sequences are SGHTA and FQGTGA. Germline trimming cut 2 bases from V and 6 bases from J; bases unmatched to any gene: 7. This CDR3 region has 16 residues. CDR3 sequence: CASSLDWTGAPGELFF. In DNA form, the CDR3 reads TGTGCCAGCAGCTTAGATTGGACAGGGGCTCCCGGGGAGCTGTTTTTT.

CDR3: CASSVASLGTDTQYF. CDR3 bases: TGTGCCAGCAGCGTAGCGTCGTTGGGCACAGATACGCAGTATTTT. This chain joins TRBV9 and TRBJ2-3, with unresolved D. V dropped 0 bases and J dropped 1 base, with 9 bases sitting between them. There are 15 residues in the CDR3. CDR1 SGDLS and CDR2 YYNGEE come from the germline V gene. Supplemented by reference TRBV9 and TRBJ2-3, the full variable domain reads DSGVTQTPKHLITATGQRVTLRCSPRSGDLSVYWYQQSLDQGLQFLIQYYNGEERAKGNILERFSAQQFPDLHSELNLSSLELGDSALYFCASSVASLGTDTQYFGPGTRLTVL.

The chain is built from TRBV5-6 and TRBJ1-3; tentative D call: TRBD1 (6 bases). V dropped 5 bases and J dropped 3 bases, with 15 bases sitting between them. Per germline, CDR1 SGHDT and CDR2 YYEEEE. This CDR3 region has 15 residues. The CDR3, as DNA: TGTGCCAGCAGGGAGAGGGGGTTCAGTGGAAACACCATATATTTT. The encoded protein is CASRERGFSGNTIYF.

The chain recombines TRBV30 with TRBJ2-2; TRBD1 might be the D (6 bases). The germline V and J ends were trimmed by 4 bases and 3 bases, with 15 bases remaining between them. Germline loops: CDR1 GTSNPN, CDR2 SVGIG (reference sequence). The CDR3 has 15 amino acids. CDR3: CAWTYRVRDTGELFF. CDR3 in DNA: TGTGCCTGGACCTACAGGGTCCGGGACACCGGGGAGCTGTTTTTT.

The genes are TRBV27 and TRBJ2-5; 10 nucleotides line up with TRBD1. This CDR3 has 14 amino acids. V lost 5 bases and J lost 2; bases outside the gene matches: 2. Per the germline V gene, CDR1 is MNHEY and CDR2 is SMNVEV (reference sequence). CDR3 sequence: CASSRQGAQETQYF. The CDR3 nucleotides are TGTGCCAGCAGTCGACAGGGGGCTCAAGAGACCCAGTACTTC.

This clone was recorded only once. This chain connects TRBV18 to TRBJ2-3; either TRBD1 or TRBD2 may fit D (6 bases each). The CDR3 runs to 17 residues. Germline assignment: CDR1 KGHSH and CDR2 LQKENI. V lost 5 bases, J lost 0 bases, and 18 bases lay in between. This CDR3 is CASSSSIGGLSTDTQYF. As DNA, the CDR3 is TGTGCCAGCTCATCTAGTATCGGGGGCCTTAGCACAGATACGCAGTATTTT.

The J gene is TRBJ1-1, the V gene TRBV28; D is perhaps TRBD1 (6 bases). This CDR3 comprises 15 residues. V shed 2 bases and J shed 1 base, with 11 bases lying between them. Germline values: CDR1 MDHEN, CDR2 SYDVKM. The CDR3 spells CASSLPTTGNTEAFF. In nucleotides, the CDR3 is TGTGCCAGCAGTTTACCCACGACAGGGAACACTGAAGCTTTCTTT.

This clone showed up just a few times. This chain uses TRBV4-2 with TRBJ2-7; 8 nucleotides align to TRBD2. The CDR3 sequence is 16 residues long. Germline CDR1 and CDR2: LGHNA and YNFKEQ. Unmatched junction bases numbered 12, after V lost 5 bases and J lost 3 bases. Written as DNA, the CDR3 is TGTGCCAGCAGCAGCGGAGCGGGGGAAAAGGTCTACGAGCAGTACTTC. Residues: CASSSGAGEKVYEQYF.

V gene TRBV11-3 combines with J gene TRBJ2-3; 8 positions agree with TRBD2. The V segment lost 1 base and the J segment 5 bases; nucleotides outside the gene matches: 5. This CDR3 comprises 15 residues. In germline, CDR1 is SGHNT, CDR2 YENEEA. CDR3 DNA: TGTGCCAGCAGCTTAGGGCGGGGGGAGTTAGATACGCAGTATTTT. Its protein product is CASSLGRGELDTQYF.